This T cell receptor beta chain came from a study of blood T cell repertoires in COVID-19. About the research overall: Researchers got acute and convalescent COVID-19 samples from the United States, Italy and Spain. Sample material is recorded as cDNA or gDNA derived from T cells, B-cell-depleted T cells, or PBMCs.

Data came from immunoSEQ multiplex PCR; TCRdb stores just in-frame clones and leaves some out. Found here are 60,000 or so clones, just under 85% of them singletons; the top ten hold roughly 4%. Germline V gives CDR1 SGHRS, CDR2 YFSETQ. J gave up 2 bases and V 1 base, and 8 bases lay outside the gene matches. The CDR3 runs to 17 residues. The genes are TRBV5-1 and TRBJ2-3; the match to TRBD2 covers 9 bases. Sequenced input: peripheral blood. The sequence was obtained from a man aged 60 to 69 with acute or convalescent COVID-19. CDR3 region: CASSLSTSGHSTDTQYF. The CDR3 coding sequence is TGCGCCAGCAGCTTGTCGACTAGCGGTCATTCCACAGATACGCAGTATTTT.